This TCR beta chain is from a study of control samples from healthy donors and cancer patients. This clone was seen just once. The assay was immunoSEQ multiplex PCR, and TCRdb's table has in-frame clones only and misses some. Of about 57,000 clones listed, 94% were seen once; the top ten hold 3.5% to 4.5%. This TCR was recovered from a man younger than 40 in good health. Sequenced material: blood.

This chain's CDR3 is CASSFLTSGGQETQYF. CDR3 coding DNA: TGTGCCAGCAGTTTCCTTACTAGCGGGGGGCAAGAGACCCAGTACTTC. The chain recombines TRBV27 with TRBJ2-5; the match to TRBD2 covers 12 bases. The V segment lost 3 bases and the J segment 2 bases; nucleotides outside the gene matches: 4. CDR3 length equals 16 residues. The germline CDR1 and CDR2 sequences are MNHEY and SMNVEV (reference sequence).